A selection of T cell receptor beta chains follows, all from one sample in a study of control samples from healthy donors and cancer patients. The data were produced by immunoSEQ multiplex PCR, yet TCRdb's version contains in-frame clones alone and is incomplete. The sample includes 150,000 to 190,000 clones, over 90% of them seen just once. The material sequenced was blood. These TCRs come from a middle-aged man in good health. Both conserved end residues are part of each CDR3.

CDR3 protein | V gene
CASSASPPRGTDTQYF | TRBV5-1
CASSLITSSYNEQFF | TRBV5-1
CASSHQTGTLIYSNQPQHF | TRBV5-1
CASSVYGGEQYF | TRBV9
CASSLNGRNTEAFF | TRBV5-1
CAWSRQVEKLFF | TRBV30
CASSQVGAGGITDTQYF | TRBV4-2
CAAHDSDSNQPQHF | TRBV27
CASSTWLGGNTEAFF | TRBV19
CASSQPTSGQSSYNEQFF | TRBV14